These 30 T cell receptor beta chains originate from one sample sequenced in a study of regulatory T cells in long-lasting Graves disease. Assembly of TCR beta libraries relied on iRepertoire HTBI primers together with Arm-PCR of CDR3 regions. TCRdb analysed the multiplex PCR reads with MiXCR anew, one entry per CDR3 protein. The table includes 450,000 to 650,000 distinct CDR3 sequences, about 15% detected once. Documented time point: newly diagnosed GD, antithyroid drugs for less than 3 months. Preparation of the TCR library used RNA extracted from PBMCs. This same sample was also taken into another study, of T cells in Graves' hyperthyroidism and ophthalmopathy.

The sample here was peripheral blood mononuclear cells (PBMCs), taken at new diagnosis, from a patient treated with antithyroid drugs. Source of these receptors: a woman aged 40-60 years with Graves disease.

In its sample, this clonotype was seen a few times. The chain combines TRBV7-6 with TRBJ1-6, with D maybe TRBD1 (6 bases). V lost 8 bases and J lost 7, with 27 bases in between. Germline V gives CDR1 SGHVS, CDR2 FNYEAQ. The CDR3 sequence is 18 residues long. The CDR3 loop is CASAVRGAGEQRNSPLHF. DNA for the CDR3: TGTGCCAGCGCGGTGAGGGGGGCGGGGGAACAGCGCAATTCACCCCTCCACTTT.

This clonotype was counted at least ten times. J is TRBJ2-1 and V is TRBV12-3 or TRBV12-4; D is perhaps TRBD2 (5 bases). The CDR3 contains 16 residues. V shed 3 bases and J shed 0 bases, with 12 bases lying between them. The CDR3 nucleotides are TGTGCCAGCAGTTTCGGACTCTCGAGCTCCTACAATGAGCAGTTCTTC. The encoded protein is CASSFGLSSSYNEQFF.

This clonotype was observed at least ten times. The CDR3: CASSEPGAVLPIDEQFF. As DNA, the CDR3 is TGTGCCAGCAGTGAACCGGGGGCCGTCCTCCCAATCGATGAGCAGTTCTTC. The chain recombines TRBV2 with TRBJ2-1; D tentatively fits TRBD1 or TRBD2 (6 bases each). Between the trimmed V and J ends, which lost 2 bases and 8 bases, there was a span of 22 bases. Germline loops: CDR1 SNHLY, CDR2 FYNNEI. This CDR3 has 17 amino acids. Supplemented by reference TRBV2 and TRBJ2-1, the full variable domain reads EPEVTQTPSHQVTQMGQEVILRCVPISNHLYFYWYRQILGQKVEFLVSFYNNEISEKSEIFDDQFSVERPDGSNFTLKIRSTKLEDSAMYFCASSEPGAVLPIDEQFFGPGTRLTVL.

This clonotype was recorded at least ten times. The gene calls are TRBV4-1 and TRBJ2-1; no clear D. The V and J ends lost 3 bases and 2 bases respectively, with 11 bases between them. Germline loops: CDR1 MGHRA, CDR2 YSYEKL. The CDR3 sequence is 15 residues long. CDR3 bases: TGCGCCAGCAGCCAGCCGGCCGTGGCCTACAATGAGCAGTTCTTC. Amino acid sequence: CASSQPAVAYNEQFF.

This clonotype was counted between two and nine times. The chain carries TRBV30 and TRBJ2-2; TRBD1 aligns across 10 bases. The CDR3 consists of 13 residues. The germline gives CDR1 GTSNPN, CDR2 SVGIG (reference sequence). Trimming removed 4 bases from V and 6 bases from J; junction bases left unmatched: 2. The CDR3 loop is CAWNDRGPGELFF. CDR3 bases: TGTGCCTGGAACGACAGGGGGCCCGGGGAGCTGTTTTTT.

The chain couples TRBV6-1 to TRBJ1-2; no definite D call. V lost 7 bases and J 4 bases, leaving 16 bases between the germline ends. Per germline, CDR1 MNHNS and CDR2 SASEGT. The length of the CDR3 is 14 residues. CDR3 DNA: TGTGCCAGCATAGAGGTCCCGAACCTCTATGGCTACACCTTC. Its translation: CASIEVPNLYGYTF.

The CDR3 nucleotides are TGTGCCAGCAGTTTTACTAGCGGGGGCGCCGAGAAGATAGATACGCAGTATTTT. Translated: CASSFTSGGAEKIDTQYF. The chain employs TRBV6-5 and TRBJ2-3; TRBD2 matches 11 bases. Trimming took 4 bases from V and 5 from J; bases not matched to a gene: 14. CDR1 MNHEY and CDR2 SVGAGI come from the germline V gene. CDR3 length: 18 amino acids.

This clonotype was counted at least ten times. V is TRBV18 and J is TRBJ2-3, with TRBD1 identical over 8 bases. There are 15 residues in the CDR3. Losses at the gene ends were 3 bases for V and 2 bases for J; bases not matched to a gene: 4. Germline CDR1 is KGHSH and CDR2 is LQKENI. The CDR3 region has the DNA TGTGCCAGCTCACCCCGACAGGGGAACACAGATACGCAGTATTTT. It is translated as CASSPRQGNTDTQYF.

This clonotype appeared a few times. The chain carries TRBV4-1 and TRBJ2-5; maybe TRBD1 (6 bases). Germline V gene sequence: CDR1 MGHRA, CDR2 YSYEKL. V was shortened by 1 base and J by 3 bases, with 15 bases between the two germline ends. This CDR3 is built from 16 residues. CDR3 DNA sequence: TGCGCCAGCAGCCAAGCGCCCCAGGGGCTAAAAGAGACCCAGTACTTC. Translation: CASSQAPQGLKETQYF.

This clonotype appeared many times. The chain has TRBV14 and TRBJ2-1; D might be TRBD2 (6 bases). The CDR3 loop spans 17 amino acids. Trimming cost V 1 base and J 5 bases, with 18 bases left between them. CDR1 is SGHDN, CDR2 FVKESK, per germline. DNA of the CDR3: TGTGCCAGCAGCCAAGGGTGGCGGGGAGCTCTTAACAATGAGCAGTTCTTC. It yields the protein CASSQGWRGALNNEQFF.

This clonotype was counted at least ten times. The chain couples TRBV6-1 to TRBJ1-5, with TRBD1 as a possible D gene (6 bases). Trimming took off 4 bases at V and 0 bases at J, with 16 bases between the two ends. CDR1 and CDR2 (germline): MNHNS, SASEGT. The CDR3 is 17 residues long. CDR3: CASSVSGTTNSNQPQHF. The CDR3 DNA follows: TGTGCCAGCAGTGTCTCCGGGACAACTAATAGCAATCAGCCCCAGCATTTT.

The CDR3: CASSKTSGGYEQYF. The CDR3 bases are TGCGCCAGCAGCAAGACTAGCGGGGGGTACGAGCAGTACTTC. The chain employs TRBV5-1 and TRBJ2-7, with 13 bases that match TRBD2. The CDR3 is made up of 14 amino acids. Germline V gene data show CDR1 as SGHRS and CDR2 as YFSETQ. V lost 4 bases and J lost 4; bases outside the gene matches: 2.

This chain joins TRBV20-1 and TRBJ1-4, with D possibly being TRBD1 (5 bases). Trimming removed 2 bases at V and 8 bases at J, with 18 bases between. The CDR3 sequence is 15 residues long. CDR1 is DFQATT and CDR2 is SNEGSKA in the germline V gene (reference sequence). This CDR3 is CSARPPPGSGEKLFF. CDR3 bases: TGCAGTGCTAGACCCCCTCCAGGGTCAGGGGAAAAACTGTTTTTT.

This clonotype was found many times. This chain connects TRBV3-1 to TRBJ2-3; 8 bases agree with TRBD2. CDR3 length: 17 residues. The V segment lost 3 bases and the J segment 5 bases; nucleotides outside the gene matches: 13. CDR1 and CDR2 (germline): LGHDT, YNNKEL (reference sequence). The CDR3: CASSHLSSGLEIDTQYF. The CDR3 nucleotides read TGTGCCAGCAGCCACCTATCTAGCGGGTTGGAGATAGATACGCAGTATTTT.

This clonotype has more than one count but fewer than ten. The rearrangement uses TRBV6-2 or TRBV6-3 and TRBJ2-1; weak D call: TRBD1 (6 bases). The J call is uncertain, as TRBJ2-4 better fits the DNA end. CDR3 length: 13 amino acids. Germline-derived CDR1 and CDR2 are MNHEY and SVGEGT. The CDR3 DNA follows: TGTGCCAGCAGTTGGGGACAAGGGGGCATTCAGTACTTC. Residues: CASSWGQGGIQYF.

In its sample, this clonotype was seen many times. The chain uses TRBV5-1 and TRBJ1-1, with D unresolved. V gave up 4 bases and J gave up 5 bases, with 15 bases separating them. This CDR3 comprises 14 residues. CDR1 and CDR2 (germline): SGHRS, YFSETQ. CDR3 protein: CASSPGPVGTEAFF. The CDR3 DNA follows: TGCGCCAGCAGCCCAGGCCCGGTAGGAACTGAAGCTTTCTTT.

The V call is TRBV5-1, the J call TRBJ2-3; either TRBD1 or TRBD2 may supply D (6 bases each). Germline values: CDR1 SGHRS, CDR2 YFSETQ. The V end lost 4 bases, the J end lost 2 bases, and 11 bases lay between the germline ends. There are 14 residues in the CDR3. CDR3 in DNA: TGCGCCAGCAGCACGGGGGCCTACACAGATACGCAGTATTTT. Translation gives CASSTGAYTDTQYF.

The chain couples TRBV12-3 or TRBV12-4 to TRBJ1-3, with 7 positions matching TRBD1. V lost 6 bases to trimming and J lost 8 bases; unmatched junction nucleotides: 4. CDR3 length: 12 amino acids. The CDR3 loop is CASRRQGDTIYF. CDR3 DNA sequence: TGTGCCAGCAGACGACAGGGTGACACCATATATTTT.

The table lists this clonotype with many counts. The chain combines TRBV2 with TRBJ2-2, with 8 bases matching TRBD1. V lost 6 bases to trimming and J lost 3 bases; unmatched junction nucleotides: 3. Germline values: CDR1 SNHLY, CDR2 FYNNEI. The CDR3 totals 14 residues. The CDR3 sequence: CASRPGQDTGELFF. CDR3 bases: TGTGCCAGCAGGCCGGGACAGGACACCGGGGAGCTGTTTTTT.

The rearrangement uses TRBV6-2 or TRBV6-3 and TRBJ1-1; D not certain. Germline V gene sequence: CDR1 MNHEY, CDR2 SVGEGT. V was clipped by 4 bases and J by 0 bases, with 9 bases between them. The CDR3 runs to 14 residues. CDR3 region: CASSSPALNTEAFF. DNA of the CDR3: TGTGCCAGCAGTTCCCCAGCCCTGAACACTGAAGCTTTCTTT.

V gene TRBV20-1 combines with J gene TRBJ1-2; D remains ambiguous. Trimming took 5 bases from V and 2 from J, leaving 6 bases between them. In germline, CDR1 is DFQATT, CDR2 SNEGSKA (reference sequence). The CDR3 totals 11 residues. The CDR3 DNA is TGCAGTGCTTTAAGAAACTATGGCTACACCTTC. Protein product: CSALRNYGYTF.

V and J are TRBV5-5 and TRBJ1-2; perhaps TRBD1 as D (5 bases). With 0 bases removed from V and 6 bases from J, the gap between germline ends came to 21 bases. The germline V gene encodes CDR1 SGHKS and CDR2 YYEKEE (reference sequence). The length of the CDR3 is 17 residues. CDR3 coding DNA: TGTGCCAGCAGCTTGGGGCCCCTGAGGGGCGCAACCGATGGCTACACCTTC. This sequence encodes CASSLGPLRGATDGYTF.

The sample holds many counts of this clonotype. The genes are TRBV30 and TRBJ1-2; no reliable D call. Germline V gene data show CDR1 as GTSNPN and CDR2 as SVGIG (reference sequence). The CDR3 loop spans 13 amino acids. Trimming took off 5 bases at V and 9 bases at J, with 19 bases between the two ends. The CDR3 coding sequence is TGTGCCTGGTCGAGAGGACGGGAGACTAGCTACACCTTC. It specifies CAWSRGRETSYTF.

This clonotype was seen at least ten times. This rearrangement joins TRBV20-1 to TRBJ2-1, with TRBD2 matching over 9 bases. V was pared by 6 bases and J by 8 bases, with 8 bases of the junction left unmatched. Germline CDR1 DFQATT, CDR2 SNEGSKA (reference sequence). The CDR3 is made up of 13 amino acids. Here the CDR3 DNA reads TGCAGTGCCCTTAGCGGGGGCGGGGATGAGCAGTTCTTC. Translation gives CSALSGGGDEQFF.

Remarks on this clonotype: This sequence may be a read error, since a much larger clone differs from it by one base. The chain has TRBV6-2 or TRBV6-3 and TRBJ2-5; 8 bases are shared with TRBD2. Germline CDR1 is MNHEY and CDR2 is SVGEGT. This CDR3 contains 15 residues. The chain's CDR3 is CASSYSGLGGETQCF. The CDR3 region has the DNA TGTGCCAGCAGTTACTCGGGACTAGGTGGAGAGACCCAGTGCTTC.

This clonotype was found many times. The J gene is TRBJ2-7, the V gene TRBV7-9; 11 nucleotides line up with TRBD2. Germline assignment: CDR1 SEHNR and CDR2 FQNEAQ (reference sequence). J lost 1 base, V lost 5 bases, and 10 bases had no gene match. This CDR3 spans 17 amino acids. Here the CDR3 reads CASSRSLAGGESYEQYF. DNA of the CDR3: TGTGCCAGCAGCCGGAGTCTAGCGGGGGGAGAATCCTACGAGCAGTACTTC.

This clonotype was observed many times. V usage is TRBV2 and J usage is TRBJ1-5, with no clear D. V lost 3 bases and J 0 bases, leaving 6 bases between the germline ends. Germline V gene data show CDR1 as SNHLY and CDR2 as FYNNEI. The CDR3 length is 14 residues. The CDR3 sequence: CASSDSYSNQPQHF. CDR3 sequence (DNA): TGTGCCAGCAGTGATTCTTATAGCAATCAGCCCCAGCATTTT.

A remark on this clonotype: A read error is possible here, since a much larger clone lies one base away. This chain uses TRBV12-3 or TRBV12-4 with TRBJ2-1; 8 nucleotides match TRBD2. There are 14 residues in the CDR3. The V and J ends lost 7 bases and 10 bases, in that order; junction bases with no gene match: 12. The chain's CDR3 is CASTARGAPYEQFF. The CDR3 nucleotides read TGTGCCAGCACCGCGCGGGGGGCCCCCTACGAGCAGTTCTTC.

For this clonotype: A much more abundant neighbour one base away suggests this may be a read error. V is TRBV2 and J is TRBJ2-7; D remains ambiguous. Trimming cost V 5 bases and J 7 bases, with 21 bases left between them. The CDR3 is 15 amino acids. Germline assignment: CDR1 SNHLY and CDR2 FYNNEI. CDR3 DNA sequence: TGTGCCAGCAGTTCTGACCGGAGCTCCTACAATGAGCAGTACTTC. Its translation: CASSSDRSSYNEQYF. Variable domain in full (rest from reference TRBV2 and TRBJ2-7): EPEVTQTPSHQVTQMGQEVILRCVPISNHLYFYWYRQILGQKVEFLVSFYNNEISEKSEIFDDQFSVERPDGSNFTLKIRSTKLEDSAMYFCASSSDRSSYNEQYFGPGTRLTVT.

This clonotype was seen repeatedly, ten times or more. The J gene is TRBJ1-1, the V gene TRBV20-1, with unresolved D. Germline lookup yields CDR1 DFQATT and CDR2 SNEGSKA (reference sequence). CDR3 size: 13 residues. V dropped 4 bases and J dropped 2 bases, with 11 bases sitting between them. The CDR3 here is CSATILINTEAFF. CDR3 bases: TGCAGTGCTACCATATTGATCAACACTGAAGCTTTCTTT.